The 26 T cell receptor beta chains in this list originate from one sample, sequenced in a study of cytomegalovirus exposure and HLA in healthy donors (dated by TCRdb to about 2017). Library preparation was by the immunoSEQ multiplex PCR assay. For the multiplex PCR, a mixture combining 60 forward primers for TCR Vbeta segments and 13 reverse primers for TCR Jbeta segments was used. TCRdb retrieved this table from immuneACCESS and kept in-frame rearrangements only. Not all clones are present; in checked studies, unresolved V genes account for under half, and no reason is known for the remainder. The sample profile shows around 110,000 clones; 81% of them were found once. Of the sample, under 4% is held by the ten largest clones. Sequences were obtained from PBMCs. The source of these receptors is a woman in her twenties or thirties in good health and CMV-seronegative.

The rearrangement uses TRBV2 and TRBJ2-2, with 7 bases identical to TRBD1. In germline, CDR1 is SNHLY, CDR2 FYNNEI. The CDR3 consists of 15 residues. V gave up 5 bases and J gave up 6 bases; unmatched junction bases: 9. The CDR3 region is CASSLQGPGPGELFF. Written as DNA, the CDR3 is TGTGCCAGCAGTCTACAGGGGCCTGGACCCGGGGAGCTGTTTTTT.

V and J are TRBV27 and TRBJ2-7; a possible D gene is TRBD1 (6 bases). The CDR3 totals 18 residues. From germline, CDR1 is MNHEY and CDR2 SMNVEV (reference sequence). Trimming left V 2 bases short and J 4 bases short, with 24 bases between. Written as DNA, the CDR3 is TGTGCCAGCAGTTTAACGAGCCAGGGGAGTAAAGGGAAGTACGAGCAGTACTTC. Translated: CASSLTSQGSKGKYEQYF.

The chain joins TRBV2 to TRBJ2-7, with D maybe TRBD1 (5 bases). The CDR3 has 12 residues. Germline V gene sequence: CDR1 SNHLY, CDR2 FYNNEI. Trimming shortened V by 9 bases and J by 5 bases, and 14 bases separated the two germline ends. This chain's CDR3 is CASAGAADEQYF. CDR3 in DNA: TGTGCCAGTGCTGGGGCAGCAGACGAGCAGTACTTC.

V usage is TRBV14 and J usage is TRBJ1-1; D remains unclear. This CDR3 contains 12 residues. V was trimmed by 1 base and J by 10 bases, leaving 10 bases between them. CDR1 is SGHDN and CDR2 is FVKESK in the germline V gene. The CDR3 region has the DNA TGTGCCAGCAGCCAAGCTACGGGTAGAGCTTTCTTT. It encodes CASSQATGRAFF.

V usage is TRBV19 and J usage is TRBJ2-7, with 7 bases lining up with TRBD1. Losses at the gene ends were 5 bases for V and 3 bases for J; bases not matched to a gene: 4. The CDR3 contains 13 residues. Germline-derived CDR1 and CDR2 are LNHDA and SQIVND (reference sequence). CDR3 sequence: CASSAYRGYEQYF. The CDR3 DNA sequence: TGTGCCAGTAGTGCCTACAGGGGCTACGAGCAGTACTTC.

There are a few counts of this clone. The chain links TRBV19 to TRBJ2-1; 8 positions agree with TRBD2. The V and J ends lost 6 bases and 8 bases, in that order; junction bases with no gene match: 3. There are 12 residues in the CDR3. The V gene's germline CDR1 is LNHDA and CDR2 SQIVND (reference sequence). CDR3 in DNA: TGTGCCAGTAGGGGACTAGGCGATGAGCAGTTCTTC. Amino acid sequence: CASRGLGDEQFF.

The chain combines TRBV10-3 with TRBJ2-7; D may be TRBD2 (6 bases). This CDR3 region has 15 residues. Germline CDR1 reads ENHRY; CDR2 reads SYGVKD. V lost 3 bases, J lost 3 bases, and 15 bases lay in between. For the CDR3, the DNA is TGTGCCATCAGTGATTGGAGGGAGTATGGCTACGAGCAGTACTTC. Its protein is CAISDWREYGYEQYF.

The J gene is TRBJ2-7, the V gene TRBV5-1, with TRBD2 identical over 7 bases. Unmatched junction bases numbered 1, after V lost 0 bases and J lost 7 bases. CDR3 length: 12 residues. Per germline, CDR1 SGHRS and CDR2 YFSETQ. CDR3 in amino acids: CASSLGAGEQYF. DNA of the CDR3: TGCGCCAGCAGCTTGGGAGCGGGGGAGCAGTACTTC.

This clone was counted a single time. The chain uses TRBV4-3 and TRBJ2-7, with D possibly TRBD1 on 6 matching bases. This CDR3 contains 13 residues. Germline V gene data show CDR1 as LGHNA and CDR2 as YSLEER. Trimming pared 0 bases from V and 5 bases from J, leaving 8 bases between. CDR3 amino acids: CASSQEGANEQYF. In nucleotides, the CDR3 is TGCGCCAGCAGCCAAGAGGGGGCGAACGAGCAGTACTTC.

The chain employs TRBV6-1 and TRBJ2-3, with 9 positions matching TRBD2. CDR1 is MNHNS, CDR2 SASEGT, per germline. V lost 3 bases to trimming and J lost 3 bases; unmatched junction nucleotides: 4. The CDR3 covers 15 residues. The CDR3 DNA is TGTGCCAGCAGTGACCAGCGGGAGGCGACAGATACGCAGTATTTT. Translated: CASSDQREATDTQYF.

The chain joins TRBV4-3 to TRBJ2-3, with 11 bases identical to TRBD2. The CDR3 totals 19 residues. The V segment lost 0 bases and the J segment 0 bases; nucleotides outside the gene matches: 8. In germline, CDR1 is LGHNA, CDR2 YSLEER. The CDR3 region is CASSQDWLAGGVSTDTQYF. The CDR3 DNA sequence: TGCGCCAGCAGCCAAGATTGGCTAGCGGGAGGAGTTAGCACAGATACGCAGTATTTT.

The chain links TRBV27 to TRBJ2-7; 8 bases line up with TRBD2. The CDR3 spans 16 residues. Germline V gene data show CDR1 as MNHEY and CDR2 as SMNVEV (reference sequence). Losses at the gene ends were 4 bases for V and 1 base for J; bases not matched to a gene: 9. DNA of the CDR3: TGTGCCAGCAGTTCCCCCGGGGGGGGCCGATCCTACGAGCAGTACTTC. This codes for CASSSPGGGRSYEQYF.

The genes are TRBV18 and TRBJ2-6; TRBD1 matches at 7 bases. J gave up 4 bases and V 5 bases, and 5 bases lay outside the gene matches. Germline V gene sequence: CDR1 KGHSH, CDR2 LQKENI. The CDR3 is 15 amino acids. The CDR3 bases are TGTGCCAGCTCAATCGACAGGGCAGGGGCCAACGTCCTGACTTTC. Amino acid sequence: CASSIDRAGANVLTF.

This chain connects TRBV7-2 to TRBJ1-1, with D tentatively TRBD1 (6 bases). The germline gives CDR1 SGHTA, CDR2 FQGNSA. The CDR3 spans 14 residues. The V end was cut by 5 bases, the J end by 0 bases, with 10 bases between. CDR3 sequence (DNA): TGTGCCAGCAGCGCACAGGGTATGAACACTGAAGCTTTCTTT. This encodes CASSAQGMNTEAFF.

J is TRBJ2-4 and V is TRBV19, with 7 bases matching TRBD2. This CDR3 has 15 residues. Germline loops: CDR1 LNHDA, CDR2 SQIVND (reference sequence). Trimming cost V 5 bases and J 0 bases; bases outside gene matches: 4. In DNA form, the CDR3 reads TGTGCCAGTAGTCCTCTAGCGGTAGCCAAAAACATTCAGTACTTC. This encodes CASSPLAVAKNIQYF.

The chain's CDR3 is CASSLVRGTEAFF. For the CDR3, the DNA is TGTGCCAGCAGTTTGGTCAGGGGCACTGAAGCTTTCTTT. The chain uses TRBV6-5 and TRBJ1-1; D possibly corresponds to TRBD1 (6 bases). The CDR3 length is 13 residues. Trimming removed 4 bases from V and 4 bases from J, with 10 bases in between. Germline assignment: CDR1 MNHEY and CDR2 SVGAGI.

This chain connects TRBV19 to TRBJ2-5; D perhaps matches TRBD2 (6 bases). Deletions cut 6 bases from V and 5 bases from J, with 13 bases between. This CDR3 region has 13 residues. The germline gives CDR1 LNHDA, CDR2 SQIVND (reference sequence). The CDR3 loop is CASSVSGGETQYF. The CDR3 coding sequence is TGTGCCAGTAGCGTTTCAGGAGGGGAGACCCAGTACTTC.

The chain couples TRBV19 to TRBJ2-7; D is possibly TRBD2 (6 bases). From germline, CDR1 is LNHDA and CDR2 SQIVND (reference sequence). The germline V and J ends were trimmed by 4 bases and 0 bases, with 13 bases remaining between them. The CDR3 spans 15 residues. As DNA, the CDR3 is TGTGCCAGTAGTAAGGAGGGATCGCACTCCTACGAGCAGTACTTC. It is translated as CASSKEGSHSYEQYF.

The chain recombines TRBV27 with TRBJ2-3; tentatively, D is TRBD2 (5 bases). The CDR3 is 16 amino acids. Germline values: CDR1 MNHEY, CDR2 SMNVEV (reference sequence). Trimming took off 1 base at V and 1 base at J, with 12 bases between the two ends. CDR3 residues: CASSLLGFSGTDTQYF. Here the CDR3 DNA reads TGTGCCAGCAGTTTATTAGGTTTTAGCGGCACAGATACGCAGTATTTT.

This clone was seen more than once but under ten times. V usage is TRBV5-8 and J usage is TRBJ2-1, with 8 bases matching TRBD2. CDR3 length equals 14 residues. After removal of 7 bases from V and 3 bases from J, the junction contained 6 bases not matched to a gene. Germline CDR1 reads SGHTS; CDR2 reads YDEGEE. CDR3 region: CASSNSGNYNEQFF. In DNA form, the CDR3 reads TGTGCCAGCTCTAATAGCGGGAACTACAATGAGCAGTTCTTC. Supplemented by reference TRBV5-8 and TRBJ2-1, the full variable domain reads EAGVTQSPTHLIKTRGQQATLRCSPISGHTSVYWYQQALGLGLQFLLWYDEGEERNRGNFPPRFSGRQFPNYSSELNVNALELEDSALYLCASSNSGNYNEQFFGPGTRLTVL.

The chain carries TRBV9 and TRBJ2-5; weak D call: TRBD1 (5 bases). The length of the CDR3 is 14 residues. Trimming removed 3 bases from V and 2 bases from J, with 11 bases in between. CDR1 and CDR2 from the germline V gene are SGDLS and YYNGEE. CDR3 sequence reads: CASSASQAQETQYF. DNA for the CDR3: TGTGCCAGCAGCGCTTCACAGGCACAAGAGACCCAGTACTTC.

The genes are TRBV4-2 and TRBJ1-5; 7 positions match TRBD1. CDR1 is LGHNA, CDR2 YNFKEQ, per germline. The CDR3 has 17 residues. J gave up 7 bases and V 1 base, and 13 bases lay outside the gene matches. The CDR3 protein is CASSQGSATGQYQPQHF. The CDR3 coding sequence is TGTGCCAGCAGCCAAGGATCAGCGACAGGGCAATACCAGCCCCAGCATTTT.

The chain is built from TRBV6-5 and TRBJ1-2; D perhaps matches TRBD1 (5 bases). V was shortened by 6 bases and J by 8 bases, with 10 bases between the two germline ends. The CDR3 runs 11 residues. The germline V gene has CDR1 MNHEY and CDR2 SVGAGI. CDR3 amino acids: CASRSTGGYTF. CDR3 sequence (DNA): TGTGCCAGCAGGTCAACAGGAGGCTACACCTTC.

As to this clone: Germline and junction disagree at one end, which may indicate a read error. V gene TRBV7-7 combines with J gene TRBJ2-5; D is perhaps TRBD1 or TRBD2 (8 bases each). Per the germline V gene, CDR1 is SSHAT and CDR2 is FNYEAQ (reference sequence). The CDR3 runs to 16 residues. The CDR3 sequence: CASSLAGQDLRETQYF. CDR3 nucleotide sequence: TGTGCTAGCAGCTTAGCGGGACAGGACCTACGGGAGACCCAGTACTTC.

V and J are TRBV20-1 and TRBJ1-4, with D uncertain. With 3 bases removed from V and 8 bases from J, the gap between germline ends came to 7 bases. Germline V gene data show CDR1 as DFQATT and CDR2 as SNEGSKA (reference sequence). The CDR3 length is 11 residues. CDR3 sequence reads: CSASMLEKLFF. The CDR3 DNA reads TGCAGTGCTAGTATGTTAGAAAAACTGTTTTTT.

This rearrangement joins TRBV7-6 to TRBJ2-7; 8 positions agree with TRBD2. CDR3 length: 16 amino acids. Germline CDR1 is SGHVS and CDR2 is FNYEAQ. Trimming at V came to 1 base and at J to 1 base, leaving 6 bases not matched to a gene. CDR3: CASSLDRSGSSYEQYF. CDR3 sequence (DNA): TGTGCCAGCAGCTTAGATAGGAGCGGGAGTTCCTACGAGCAGTACTTC.